The clone carrying this T cell receptor (beta chain) was recorded many times. The data were taken from a study of T-cell reconstitution after alpha-beta-depleted transplantation in children. As it was prepared, the TCRbeta library received unique molecular identifiers. Each CDR3 protein is one row after TCRdb ran MiXCR on the PCR reads. The top ten clones hold roughly 36% of a sample with around 200,000 distinct CDR3 sequences, approximately 8.4% of them seen once. The sequenced sample was PBMCs, mostly from graft donor cells, obtained 360 days after TCRalphabeta/CD19-depleted stem cell transplant. The receptor was derived from a male patient between 2 and 10 years old who had a stem cell transplant for acute myeloid leukemia, so the T cells may come from the graft donor.

CDR3 nucleotide sequence: TGCAGCGTCACTCCGACTGAGCGGAACACCGGGGAGCTGTTTTTT. Its translation is CSVTPTERNTGELFF. The rearrangement uses TRBV29-1 and TRBJ2-2; D is unresolved. The CDR3 length is 15 residues. Trimming removed 6 bases at V and 1 base at J, with 15 bases between. Looked up from germline, CDR1 is SQVTM and CDR2 is ANQGSEA.